These T cell receptor beta chains were read from a single sample in a study of OX40 agonist ivuxolimab in advanced cancers. Profiling relied on immunoSEQ multiplex PCR, and the TCRdb table lists in-frame clones only, not all of them. The table has tens of thousands of clones, roughly 80% seen once. The source was CD4+ or CD8+ T cells sorted from blood, collected in a trial of the OX40 agonist ivuxolimab. These TCRs come from an adult with an advanced solid tumor such as melanoma, head and neck, liver or kidney cancer. Each CDR3 is given with its conserved first and last residue. Each record gives: J gene, D gene, CDR3 length, clone size, V gene, CDR3 protein, CDR3 DNA. The D gene is left open where the match is weak. For some rows the clone size is stated as once, few or many, or as a class when expanded; others skip it.

TRBJ2-5 | - | 15 | - | TRBV9 | CASSVGSINQETQYF | TGTGCCAGCAGCGTAGGGAGTATTAACCAAGAGACCCAGTACTTC
TRBJ2-1 | - | 16 | - | TRBV7-6 | CASSLAIRRGANEQFF | TGTGCCAGCAGCTTAGCAATTCGGAGGGGCGCCAATGAGCAGTTCTTC
TRBJ1-2 | - | 12 | - | TRBV6-5 | CASGDGFYGYTF | TGTGCCAGCGGGGACGGCTTCTATGGCTACACCTTC
TRBJ1-1 | - | 15 | - | TRBV30 | CAWSPTGRGSGEAFF | TGTGCCTGGAGTCCGACCGGCCGGGGTAGCGGTGAAGCTTTCTTT
TRBJ2-1 | TRBD2 | 15 | - | TRBV27 | CASSTPSGGVNEQFF | TGTGCCAGCAGTACTCCTAGCGGGGGGGTCAATGAGCAGTTCTTC
TRBJ1-4 | - | 16 | - | TRBV18 | CASSPSDGATNEKLFF | TGTGCCAGCTCACCATCGGACGGGGCAACTAATGAAAAACTGTTTTTT
TRBJ1-1 | - | 14 | few | TRBV28 | CASSVRTENTEAFF | TGTGCCAGCAGTGTAAGGACAGAGAACACTGAAGCTTTCTTT
TRBJ2-7 | TRBD2 | 15 | - | TRBV4-3 | CASSRTAGGPAEQYF | TGCGCCAGCAGCCGAACAGCGGGAGGGCCTGCCGAGCAGTACTTC
TRBJ1-5 | - | 12 | few | TRBV23-1 | CASSQEDQPQHF | TGCGCCAGCAGTCAAGAGGATCAGCCCCAGCATTTT
TRBJ1-1 | - | 13 | - | TRBV6-4 | CASSRTENTEAFF | TGTGCCAGCAGTCGGACGGAGAACACTGAAGCTTTCTTT
TRBJ1-5 | - | 15 | - | TRBV6-4 | CASSGRNRSNQPQHF | TGTGCCAGCAGTGGCCGCAATAGAAGCAATCAGCCCCAGCATTTT
TRBJ2-4 | - | 13 | - | TRBV2 | CASRGDGSPAPYF | TGTGCCAGCAGGGGAGATGGCTCCCCGGCCCCATACTTC
TRBJ1-4 | TRBD1 | 14 | - | TRBV7-2 | CASSLGRQGGKLFF | TGTGCCAGCAGCTTAGGTAGACAGGGGGGAAAACTGTTTTTT
TRBJ2-1 | - | 15 | - | TRBV15 | CATSRAGASYNEQFF | TGTGCCACCAGCCGGGCGGGGGCCTCCTACAATGAGCAGTTCTTC
TRBJ2-3 | - | 13 | - | TRBV6-6 | CASSGVTTDTQYF | TGTGCCAGCAGTGGGGTTACCACAGATACGCAGTATTTT
TRBJ2-7 | - | 15 | - | TRBV4-2 | CASSQEGHTTYEQYF | TGTGCCAGCAGCCAAGAAGGCCATACCACCTACGAGCAGTACTTC
TRBJ1-1 | - | 16 | - | TRBV28 | CASSFSVAGKRTEAFF | TGTGCCAGCAGTTTTTCTGTGGCAGGGAAGAGGACTGAAGCTTTCTTT
TRBJ1-3 | - | 14 | few | TRBV2 | CASSGAFSGNTIYF | TGTGCCAGCAGTGGTGCCTTCTCTGGAAACACCATATATTTT
TRBJ1-2 | - | 15 | many | TRBV7-9 | CASSLDFASFYGYTF | TGTGCCAGCAGCTTAGATTTTGCGAGTTTCTATGGCTACACCTTC
TRBJ2-3 | TRBD2 | 12 | - | TRBV4-2 | CASGGGADTQYF | TGTGCCAGTGGCGGGGGGGCAGATACGCAGTATTTT
TRBJ1-3 | TRBD1 | 13 | - | TRBV10-3 | CAITGGSGNTIYF | TGTGCCATTACAGGGGGAAGTGGAAACACCATATATTTT
TRBJ1-5 | - | 15 | once | TRBV5-1 | CASSLETGGNQPQHF | TGCGCCAGCAGCTTGGAAACGGGGGGCAATCAGCCCCAGCATTTT
TRBJ2-6 | TRBD1 | 17 | - | TRBV2 | CASSDATGAPGANVLTF | TGTGCCAGCAGTGATGCGACAGGGGCCCCTGGGGCCAACGTCCTGACTTTC
TRBJ1-5 | - | 13 | - | TRBV30 | CAWSWDSNQPQHF | TGTGCCTGGAGCTGGGATAGCAATCAGCCCCAGCATTTT
TRBJ2-7 | - | 13 | - | TRBV4-1 | CASSQAIYYEQYF | TGCGCCAGCAGCCAAGCGATCTACTACGAGCAGTACTTC
TRBJ1-2 | - | 13 | - | TRBV7-8 | CASSLEGNYGYTF | TGTGCCAGCAGCTTAGAGGGGAACTATGGCTACACCTTC
TRBJ2-1 | - | 13 | - | TRBV29-1 | CSVGKGHGNEQFF | TGCAGCGTTGGGAAGGGACACGGCAATGAGCAGTTCTTC
TRBJ1-3 | - | 12 | - | TRBV6-1 | CASSLSGNTIYF | TGTGCCAGCAGTCTTAGTGGAAACACCATATATTTT
TRBJ2-5 | - | 13 | - | TRBV2 | CASSDRGRETQYF | TGTGCCAGCAGTGACAGGGGAAGAGAGACCCAGTACTTC
TRBJ2-7 | TRBD1 | 14 | few | TRBV5-6 | CASSAWDRAYEQYF | TGTGCCAGCAGCGCATGGGACAGAGCCTACGAGCAGTACTTC
TRBJ1-1 | - | 17 | - | TRBV7-9 | CASSLRKASNQNTEAFF | TGTGCCAGCAGCTTGAGGAAGGCTAGTAACCAGAACACTGAAGCTTTCTTT
TRBJ2-7 | - | 13 | once | TRBV9 | CASSVTHHSEQYF | TGTGCCAGCAGCGTCACCCACCACTCCGAGCAGTACTTC
TRBJ2-2 | TRBD2 | 17 | - | TRBV4-1 | CASSQEGLAGGTGELFF | TGCGCCAGCAGCCAAGAAGGTCTAGCGGGGGGCACCGGGGAGCTGTTTTTT
TRBJ1-1 | TRBD1 | 13 | - | TRBV7-6 | CASSLTGGTEAFF | TGTGCCAGCAGCTTAACAGGGGGCACTGAAGCTTTCTTT
TRBJ2-5 | TRBD2 | 16 | - | TRBV7-2 | CASSPSGRLHQETQYF | TGTGCCAGCAGCCCTAGCGGGAGGCTTCACCAAGAGACCCAGTACTTC
TRBJ2-7 | - | 14 | few | TRBV19 | CASSTTTGGYEQYF | TGTGCCAGTAGTACCACGACAGGAGGCTACGAGCAGTACTTC
TRBJ2-7 | TRBD1 | 16 | once | TRBV11-1 | CASSRLAGTETYEQYF | TGTGCCAGCAGCCGACTCGCCGGGACAGAGACCTACGAGCAGTACTTC
TRBJ2-5 | - | 11 | - | TRBV20-1 | CSARGGETQYF | TGCAGTGCTAGAGGAGGGGAGACCCAGTACTTC
TRBJ1-2 | - | 14 | - | TRBV5-1 | CATSPLAGNYGYTF | TGCGCCACCTCCCCCCTCGCGGGGAACTATGGCTACACCTTC
TRBJ2-1 | TRBD2 | 19 | - | TRBV27 | CASSRRDGYSAGRDNEQFF | TGTGCCAGCAGTAGACGGGACGGATACTCAGCGGGAAGGGACAATGAGCAGTTCTTC
TRBJ1-2 | - | 13 | - | TRBV5-1 | CASSLVPGEGYTF | TGCGCCAGCAGCTTGGTGCCCGGGGAGGGCTACACCTTC
TRBJ1-3 | - | 15 | - | TRBV28 | CASSFWGFAGNTIYF | TGTGCCAGCAGTTTCTGGGGCTTCGCTGGAAACACCATATATTTT
TRBJ1-6 | TRBD1 | 16 | - | TRBV5-1 | CASSFLGQGTNSPLHF | TGCGCCAGCAGCTTCTTAGGACAGGGGACGAATTCACCCCTCCACTTT
TRBJ1-2 | TRBD1 | 13 | - | TRBV2 | CASSGTGGYGYTF | TGTGCCAGCAGTGGAACAGGGGGCTATGGCTACACCTTC
TRBJ2-2 | TRBD1 | 14 | few | TRBV7-3 | CASRTGQGAGELFF | TGTGCCAGCAGGACCGGACAGGGGGCCGGGGAGCTGTTTTTT
TRBJ2-7 | TRBD2 | 15 | few | TRBV7-9 | CASSQTGGLTYEQYF | TGTGCCAGCAGCCAAACGGGGGGACTAACCTACGAGCAGTACTTC
TRBJ1-1 | TRBD1 | 15 | - | TRBV4-3 | CASSQKNRGDTEAFF | TGCGCCAGCAGCCAGAAAAACAGGGGTGACACTGAAGCTTTCTTT
TRBJ2-1 | TRBD2 | 17 | few | TRBV4-1 | CASSPLGVRGGFNEQFF | TGCGCCAGCAGCCCCCTAGGGGTGCGGGGGGGCTTCAATGAGCAGTTCTTC
TRBJ1-5 | - | 10 | - | TRBV6-4 | CASSGQPQHF | TGTGCCAGCTCGGGTCAGCCCCAGCATTTT
TRBJ2-1 | TRBD1 | 13 | - | TRBV6-5 | CASSYSTGGEQFF | TGTGCCAGCAGTTACTCGACAGGGGGTGAGCAGTTCTTC
TRBJ2-2 | TRBD1 | 19 | medium-sized | TRBV6-1 | CASSEALGRGTGSTGELFF | TGTGCCAGCAGTGAAGCCCTGGGCAGGGGGACAGGGAGTACCGGGGAGCTGTTTTTT
TRBJ2-5 | TRBD2 | 16 | - | TRBV5-4 | CASSLTLPTSGETQYF | TGTGCCAGCAGCCTCACCCTGCCGACTAGCGGAGAGACCCAGTACTTC
TRBJ2-2 | - | 15 | - | TRBV28 | CASRDTGVGTGELFF | TGTGCCAGCAGAGACACAGGAGTAGGCACCGGGGAGCTGTTTTTT
TRBJ1-1 | - | 15 | few | TRBV7-9 | CASSLGQYGNTEAFF | TGTGCCAGCAGCTTAGGACAGTACGGGAACACTGAAGCTTTCTTT
TRBJ2-1 | - | 13 | once | TRBV30 | CAWSGGQFNEQFF | TGTGCCTGGTCCGGGGGACAGTTCAATGAGCAGTTCTTC